The 14 T cell receptor beta chains listed next were all sequenced from one sample in a study of a mutant IDH1 vaccine in newly diagnosed glioma. Time point meaning: baseline, week 1 (first vaccination visit). Regarding treatment: pre-vaccination baseline after standard-of-care therapy. Repertoires were generated with immunoSEQ multiplex PCR, while TCRdb's copy carries only in-frame clones and drops some. Of some 95,000 clones in the sample, over 75% are singletons; the top ten hold 6% to 8%. The sample consisted of PBMCs, taken from a glioma patient treated with radiotherapy, temozolomide or both. The receptors shown here come from a man between 35 and 55 years old with glioma.

The chain uses TRBV19 and TRBJ2-5; tentatively, D is TRBD2 (5 bases). The CDR3 consists of 17 residues. Germline loops: CDR1 LNHDA, CDR2 SQIVND (reference sequence). Trimming stripped 5 bases from V and 3 bases from J, with 22 bases between. CDR3 nucleotides: TGTGCCAGTAGTCCCCAGAGGAGCGGAGCGGTTAAAGAGACCCAGTACTTC. This sequence encodes CASSPQRSGAVKETQYF.

The V call is TRBV11-2, the J call TRBJ1-1; D might be TRBD1 (6 bases). The CDR3 extends over 14 amino acids. CDR1 is SGHAT, CDR2 FQNNGV, per germline. Trimming stripped 1 base from V and 4 bases from J, with 10 bases between. The CDR3 reads CASSLGLGGTEAFF. As DNA, the CDR3 is TGTGCCAGCAGCTTAGGTCTAGGGGGCACTGAAGCTTTCTTT.

The chain joins TRBV30 to TRBJ1-5, with a weak D call TRBD1 (5 bases). Germline loops: CDR1 GTSNPN, CDR2 SVGIG (reference sequence). With 3 bases removed from V and 5 bases from J, the gap between germline ends came to 20 bases. The CDR3 is made up of 16 amino acids. CDR3 bases: TGTGCCTGGAGCCGGGTTGACGGCAGGGTCGATCAGCCCCAGCATTTT. Translating gives CAWSRVDGRVDQPQHF.

This chain connects TRBV29-1 to TRBJ2-1; maybe TRBD2 (6 bases). The V end was cut by 8 bases, the J end by 8 bases, with 16 bases between. Germline V gives CDR1 SQVTM, CDR2 ANQGSEA. This CDR3 comprises 12 residues. The CDR3 sequence is CSTGGGIHEQFF. The DNA of the CDR3 is TGCAGCACAGGTGGGGGGATCCATGAGCAGTTCTTC.

The V gene is TRBV5-6, the J gene TRBJ1-2; D ambiguous. The CDR3 consists of 17 residues. The germline V gene encodes CDR1 SGHDT and CDR2 YYEEEE. V was pared by 0 bases and J by 9 bases, with 24 bases between. CDR3 nucleotides: TGTGCCAGCAGCTTGGATCCACCCAACACCCACGTAGGGAGCTACACCTTC. Protein sequence: CASSLDPPNTHVGSYTF.

This chain links TRBV6-5 with TRBJ2-3; 7 bases are a match to TRBD1. CDR1 is MNHEY and CDR2 is SVGAGI in the germline V gene. The CDR3 length is 15 residues. The ends lost 6 bases at V and 3 bases at J; junction bases unmatched: 9. In nucleotides, the CDR3 is TGTGCCAGCAGAAATACAGGGGTTGTTACAGATACGCAGTATTTT. Protein sequence: CASRNTGVVTDTQYF.

The chain combines TRBV5-8 with TRBJ1-2; tentative D call: TRBD1 (6 bases). The V end was cut by 0 bases, the J end by 4 bases, with 10 bases between. The CDR3 consists of 14 residues. CDR1 and CDR2 from the germline V gene are SGHTS and YDEGEE. This CDR3 is CASSLGGGPYGYTF. Written as DNA, the CDR3 is TGTGCCAGCAGCTTGGGCGGGGGGCCCTATGGCTACACCTTC.

J is TRBJ1-1 and V is TRBV7-2; the match to TRBD1 covers 10 bases. Losses at the gene ends were 5 bases for V and 7 bases for J; bases not matched to a gene: 16. Germline V gene sequence: CDR1 SGHTA, CDR2 FQGNSA. This CDR3 is built from 17 residues. This chain's CDR3 is CASSRGQGVWGTDEAFF. Written as DNA, the CDR3 is TGTGCCAGCAGCCGCGGACAGGGGGTGTGGGGGACGGATGAAGCTTTCTTT.

The J gene is TRBJ2-5, the V gene TRBV15; D is perhaps TRBD2 (5 bases). There are 14 residues in the CDR3. Germline loops: CDR1 LNHNV, CDR2 YYDKDF (reference sequence). The V end was cut by 1 base, the J end by 4 bases, with 10 bases between. This chain's CDR3 is CATSRAEGVETQYF. CDR3 DNA: TGTGCCACCAGCAGAGCTGAGGGAGTAGAGACCCAGTACTTC.

J is TRBJ2-1 and V is TRBV6-5; TRBD1 might be the D (6 bases). Looked up from germline, CDR1 is MNHEY and CDR2 is SVGAGI. The CDR3 extends over 14 amino acids. V shed 5 bases and J shed 7 bases, with 15 bases lying between them. CDR3 loop: CASSIRTGLNEQFF. CDR3 nucleotide sequence: TGTGCCAGCAGTATCCGTACAGGGCTGAATGAGCAGTTCTTC.

This clone was seen a single time. V and J are TRBV15 and TRBJ1-1; 10 nucleotides line up with TRBD1. CDR1 and CDR2 (germline): LNHNV, YYDKDF (reference sequence). V trimming: 5 bases; J trimming: 8 bases; junction bases outside the gene matches: 11. This CDR3 comprises 15 residues. The CDR3 region has the DNA TGTGCCACCAGCGTCCCCGGGACAGGGGTATTGGAAGCTTTCTTT. It specifies CATSVPGTGVLEAFF. The variable domain in full, with the rest retrieved from reference TRBV15 and TRBJ1-1, is DAMVIQNPRYQVTQFGKPVTLSCSQTLNHNVMYWYQQKSSQAPKLLFHYYDKDFNNEADTPDNFQSRRPNTSFCFLDIRSPGLGDTAMYLCATSVPGTGVLEAFFGQGTRLTVV.

V and J are TRBV19 and TRBJ1-6, with a possible D match to TRBD1 (6 bases). V shed 5 bases and J shed 6 bases, with 14 bases lying between them. The CDR3 consists of 15 residues. CDR1 and CDR2 from the germline V gene are LNHDA and SQIVND (reference sequence). The CDR3 bases are TGTGCCAGTAGTGCCCCGGCCAGGGGTAATTCACCCCTCCACTTT. Amino acids: CASSAPARGNSPLHF. Using reference TRBV19 and TRBJ1-6 for the parts outside the CDR3, the full variable domain is DGGITQSPKYLFRKEGQNVTLSCEQNLNHDAMYWYRQDPGQGLRLIYYSQIVNDFQKGDIAEGYSVSREKKESFPLTVTSAQKNPTAFYLCASSAPARGNSPLHFGNGTRLTVT.

The chain couples TRBV6-6 to TRBJ1-2; D possibly corresponds to TRBD1 (5 bases). The germline V gene encodes CDR1 MNHNY and CDR2 SVGAGI (reference sequence). This CDR3 comprises 14 residues. V was clipped by 5 bases and J by 4 bases, with 14 bases between them. The CDR3 region is CASSPPGVAYGYTF. CDR3 coding DNA: TGTGCCAGCAGTCCCCCGGGGGTGGCCTATGGCTACACCTTC.

V is TRBV5-4 and J is TRBJ2-3, with 8 bases aligning to TRBD1. V lost 3 bases and J lost 7; bases outside the gene matches: 13. The germline V gene encodes CDR1 SGHNT and CDR2 YYREEE (reference sequence). The length of the CDR3 is 16 residues. Here the CDR3 DNA reads TGTGCCAGCAGCTGGAGGACAGGGCCGAGGGGGTATACGCAGTATTTT. Protein: CASSWRTGPRGYTQYF.